This TCR beta chain was sequenced in a study of blood T cell repertoires in COVID-19. Study-level background: COVID-19 samples, acute and convalescent, were from the United States, Italy and Spain.

Original analysis: How many nucleated cells were present was estimated from reference gene primer amplification. Repertoires were generated with immunoSEQ multiplex PCR, while TCRdb's copy carries only in-frame clones and drops some. V and J calls and clone size come straight from that table; D and trimming were deduced from the DNA. The sample records 220,000 or so clones, 80% to 95% being singletons. The germline V gene encodes CDR1 SGHAT and CDR2 FQNNGV. This CDR3 has 19 amino acids. J gave up 0 bases and V 7 bases, and 17 bases lay outside the gene matches. Recruited during active infection, patients (from Seattle) were subsequently followed longitudinally.

V is TRBV11-2 and J is TRBJ1-1; TRBD1 aligns across 10 bases. What was sequenced was peripheral blood. The TCR originated in a man in his 60s with COVID-19, enrolled during active disease. The CDR3 is CASTPSGWTGGIVNTEAFF. Here the CDR3 DNA reads TGTGCCAGCACCCCATCCGGCTGGACAGGGGGGATAGTGAACACTGAAGCTTTCTTT.